A single sample gave rise to the 32 T cell receptor beta chains below, sequenced in a study of blood T cell repertoires in COVID-19. Only in-frame clones appear in the TCRdb table, and some are missing; sequencing was by immunoSEQ multiplex PCR. The profile covers more than 150,000 clones, with under 85% appearing a single time and 10% to 15% taken by the ten largest. Input material: peripheral blood. These receptors originate from a man aged 70 or older who had recovered from COVID-19.

V is TRBV7-3 and J is TRBJ2-3; 8 bases match TRBD1. V lost 5 bases and J lost 4; bases outside the gene matches: 8. CDR1 is SGHTA, CDR2 FQGTGA, per germline. This CDR3 is built from 15 residues. Written as DNA, the CDR3 is TGTGCCAGCAGCGCACAGGGGGGTAGGGCAGATACGCAGTATTTT. Residues: CASSAQGGRADTQYF. Variable domain in full (rest from reference TRBV7-3 and TRBJ2-3): GAGVSQTPSNKVTEKGKYVELRCDPISGHTALYWYRQSLGQGPEFLIYFQGTGAADDSGLPNDRFFAVRPEGSVSTLKIQRTERGDSAVYLCASSAQGGRADTQYFGPGTRLTVL.

This chain uses TRBV5-5 with TRBJ1-5; D gene unclear. V was clipped by 4 bases and J by 7 bases, with 15 bases between them. The germline V gene encodes CDR1 SGHKS and CDR2 YYEKEE (reference sequence). There are 14 residues in the CDR3. The DNA of the CDR3 is TGTGCCAGCAGCCCAATCCCAGAGGCCCAGCCCCAGCATTTT. This sequence encodes CASSPIPEAQPQHF.

The chain is built from TRBV7-8 and TRBJ1-1; 9 bases fit TRBD1. Trimming at V came to 6 bases and at J to 10 bases, leaving 12 bases not matched to a gene. The CDR3 extends over 14 amino acids. The germline V gene encodes CDR1 SGHVS and CDR2 FQNEAQ. CDR3 sequence (DNA): TGTGCCAGCAGTTCAGGGACAGGGACGGCTGTAGCTTTCTTT. It is translated as CASSSGTGTAVAFF.

The chain couples TRBV24-1 to TRBJ1-5, with D tentatively TRBD1 (6 bases). Germline V gene data show CDR1 as KGHDR and CDR2 as SFDVKD. V lost 4 bases and J lost 0, with 12 bases in between. The CDR3 is 16 residues long. The CDR3 spells CATSEGTPYSNQPQHF. As DNA, the CDR3 is TGTGCCACCAGTGAAGGGACACCTTATAGCAATCAGCCCCAGCATTTT.

This clone occurred once. The rearrangement joins TRBV7-6 to TRBJ2-3; D call uncertain. CDR1 is SGHVS, CDR2 FNYEAQ, per germline. Trimming cost V 5 bases and J 0 bases, with 15 bases left between them. This CDR3 is 16 amino acids long. The CDR3 DNA follows: TGTGCCAGCAGCCTCTTAGCAGTAGGTAGCACAGATACGCAGTATTTT. Its translation is CASSLLAVGSTDTQYF.

This chain joins TRBV25-1 and TRBJ2-3; 10 bases align to TRBD2. This CDR3 has 15 amino acids. The V gene end was trimmed by 7 bases and the J gene end by 4 bases; junction bases not matched to a gene: 8. CDR1 is MGHDK and CDR2 is SYGVNS in the germline V gene. CDR3 nucleotides: TGTGCCAGCAACGGACTAGCGGATAGTGCAGATACGCAGTATTTT. It is translated as CASNGLADSADTQYF.

The J gene is TRBJ2-1, the V gene TRBV7-8; 7 nucleotides agree with TRBD1. V shed 5 bases, J shed 6 bases, and the junction held 10 bases outside the gene matches. Germline V gene data show CDR1 as SGHVS and CDR2 as FQNEAQ. CDR3 length: 15 amino acids. In DNA form, the CDR3 reads TGTGCCAGCAGCCAAGGTCCGGGACAGATCAATGAGCAGTTCTTC. Encoded protein: CASSQGPGQINEQFF.

This rearrangement joins TRBV4-3 to TRBJ1-1; D is undetermined. The CDR3 runs 13 residues. Germline CDR1 and CDR2: LGHNA and YSLEER. V was trimmed by 0 bases and J by 8 bases, leaving 10 bases between them. The CDR3 DNA sequence: TGCGCCAGCAGCCAAGAGCCGGGAGCCGAAGCTTTCTTT. Protein: CASSQEPGAEAFF.

This clone has only a few counts. The chain couples TRBV29-1 to TRBJ2-7, with D perhaps TRBD1 (6 bases). Germline V lookup: CDR1 SQVTM, CDR2 ANQGSEA. Deletions cut 3 bases from V and 2 bases from J, with 8 bases between. CDR3 length: 12 residues. CDR3 nucleotides: TGCAGCGTTGAGGACAGAACCTACGAGCAGTACTTC. This sequence encodes CSVEDRTYEQYF.

The chain links TRBV6-5 to TRBJ1-3, with 7 bases fitting TRBD1. Per germline, CDR1 MNHEY and CDR2 SVGAGI. With V trimmed by 2 bases and J by 4 bases, 2 bases remained unmatched. This CDR3 spans 14 amino acids. This CDR3 is CASSYRGQGNTIYF. DNA of the CDR3: TGTGCCAGCAGTTACCGGGGACAGGGAAACACCATATATTTT.

The CDR3 bases are TGTGCCAGCAGTTTATCTTGGACAGGGGGCAACGAGCAGTACTTC. Protein sequence: CASSLSWTGGNEQYF. The V and J genes are TRBV27 and TRBJ2-7; 11 nucleotides line up with TRBD1. The CDR3 is 15 amino acids. The V and J ends lost 0 bases and 5 bases, in that order; junction bases with no gene match: 3. Looked up from germline, CDR1 is MNHEY and CDR2 is SMNVEV (reference sequence).

This clone was counted at least ten times. V usage is TRBV15 and J usage is TRBJ2-1; D may be TRBD2 (8 bases). The CDR3 loop spans 19 amino acids. CDR1 is LNHNV and CDR2 is YYDKDF in the germline V gene (reference sequence). V was clipped by 0 bases and J by 1 base, with 19 bases between them. CDR3 DNA sequence: TGTGCCACCAGCAGAGATTTCCTCGGGGGGGGACAGTCCTACAATGAGCAGTTCTTC. Amino acid sequence: CATSRDFLGGGQSYNEQFF.

This clone has a handful of counts. This chain connects TRBV6-6 to TRBJ1-5, with 7 positions matching TRBD1. CDR1 is MNHNY and CDR2 is SVGAGI in the germline V gene (reference sequence). V lost 7 bases, J lost 5 bases, and 8 bases stayed unmatched. This CDR3 contains 14 residues. CDR3 amino acids: CASNHRQGDQPQHF. The CDR3 region has the DNA TGTGCCAGCAACCACCGGCAGGGGGATCAGCCCCAGCATTTT.

The chain recombines TRBV27 with TRBJ2-2, with 10 positions matching TRBD2. Trimming took 8 bases from V and 4 from J; bases not matched to a gene: 16. Germline CDR1 reads MNHEY; CDR2 reads SMNVEV (reference sequence). The CDR3 is made up of 18 amino acids. The CDR3 coding sequence is TGTGCCAGCTCCCCCCTAGCGGGAGTTCAGGGAGCCACCGGGGAGCTGTTTTTT. Amino acid sequence: CASSPLAGVQGATGELFF.

The rearrangement joins TRBV5-4 to TRBJ2-1; 9 nucleotides match TRBD2. V trimming: 4 bases; J trimming: 4 bases; junction bases outside the gene matches: 12. This CDR3 spans 17 amino acids. In germline, CDR1 is SGHNT, CDR2 YYREEE (reference sequence). The CDR3 nucleotides are TGTGCCAGCAGCCAGGGACTAGCCTCCACCCGTTACAATGAGCAGTTCTTC. This gives the protein CASSQGLASTRYNEQFF. The complete variable domain, with remaining parts taken from reference TRBV5-4 and TRBJ2-1, reads ETGVTQSPTHLIKTRGQQVTLRCSSQSGHNTVSWYQQALGQGPQFIFQYYREEENGRGNFPPRFSGLQFPNYSSELNVNALELDDSALYLCASSQGLASTRYNEQFFGPGTRLTVL.

The chain combines TRBV12-1 with TRBJ2-1; TRBD2 was called by the table and not checked on the DNA. TRBV12-1 represents a pseudogene. The CDR3 totals 16 residues. CDR3 sequence: CASSSLAGAPFFEQFF. CDR3 bases: TGTGCCAGCAGCTCACTAGCGGGAGCTCCCTTCTTTGAGCAGTTCTTC.

This clone appeared once. V and J are TRBV4-1 and TRBJ2-2, with 8 nucleotides matching TRBD1. After removal of 3 bases from V and 7 bases from J, the junction contained 16 bases not matched to a gene. The CDR3 covers 18 residues. Per the germline V gene, CDR1 is MGHRA and CDR2 is YSYEKL. This CDR3 is CASSHARGGQGIIGELFF. In DNA form, the CDR3 reads TGCGCCAGCAGCCATGCAAGAGGAGGACAGGGTATCATCGGGGAGCTGTTTTTT.

The chain joins TRBV7-8 to TRBJ2-2; TRBD1 matches at 8 bases. Germline V gene data show CDR1 as SGHVS and CDR2 as FQNEAQ. The J segment lost 5 bases and the V segment lost 4 bases, leaving 12 bases of the junction unmatched. The CDR3 is made up of 17 amino acids. The CDR3 is CASSSPKGQGATGELFF. In DNA, the CDR3 is TGTGCCAGCAGCTCCCCCAAAGGACAGGGAGCGACCGGGGAGCTGTTTTTT.

V is TRBV7-2 and J is TRBJ1-5; D possibly corresponds to TRBD1 (6 bases). Germline loops: CDR1 SGHTA, CDR2 FQGNSA. The CDR3 runs 15 residues. V lost 5 bases and J lost 0, with 11 bases in between. CDR3 DNA sequence: TGTGCCAGCAGCCCTGTAGGGGGTAGCAATCAGCCCCAGCATTTT. It is translated as CASSPVGGSNQPQHF.

The rearrangement joins TRBV30 to TRBJ1-5, with D hard to call. The CDR3 is made up of 15 amino acids. With 0 bases removed from V and 2 bases from J, the gap between germline ends came to 11 bases. The germline CDR1 and CDR2 sequences are GTSNPN and SVGIG (reference sequence). This CDR3 reads CAWSVPGRGNQPQHF. Here the CDR3 DNA reads TGTGCCTGGAGTGTACCGGGGAGGGGCAATCAGCCCCAGCATTTT.

A few counts support this clone. The chain couples TRBV24-1 to TRBJ2-1; 8 bases match TRBD2. This CDR3 is built from 15 residues. Germline assignment: CDR1 KGHDR and CDR2 SFDVKD. Trimming at V came to 9 bases and at J to 7 bases, leaving 13 bases not matched to a gene. The CDR3 DNA sequence: TGTGCCACCGGTATTAGCGGGACCGCAGGGAATGAGCAGTTCTTC. Encoded protein: CATGISGTAGNEQFF.

V gene TRBV25-1 combines with J gene TRBJ2-7, with TRBD2 matching 11 bases. This CDR3 contains 18 residues. The germline V gene has CDR1 MGHDK and CDR2 SYGVNS. Losses at the gene ends were 2 bases for V and 9 bases for J; bases not matched to a gene: 18. As DNA, the CDR3 is TGTGCCAGCAGTGAAGGGGCCTGGACTAGCGGGCCGCGTGGGGGGCAGTACTTC. Its translation is CASSEGAWTSGPRGGQYF.

The chain employs TRBV9 and TRBJ2-3; tentatively, D is TRBD2 (6 bases). There are 14 residues in the CDR3. Trimming removed 3 bases from V and 5 bases from J, with 13 bases in between. The germline gives CDR1 SGDLS, CDR2 YYNGEE. The CDR3 DNA reads TGTGCCAGCAGCGCCATCCAGGGAGGAGATACGCAGTATTTT. This translates into CASSAIQGGDTQYF. Looking up the rest from reference TRBV9 and TRBJ2-3 gives the full variable domain: DSGVTQTPKHLITATGQRVTLRCSPRSGDLSVYWYQQSLDQGLQFLIQYYNGEERAKGNILERFSAQQFPDLHSELNLSSLELGDSALYFCASSAIQGGDTQYFGPGTRLTVL.

The rearrangement links TRBV28 to TRBJ2-7, with D tentatively TRBD1 (5 bases). Germline CDR1 MDHEN, CDR2 SYDVKM. V was cut by 5 bases and J by 2 bases, with 10 bases left in between. This CDR3 is 13 amino acids long. The DNA of the CDR3 is TGTGCCAGCAGTCCAGGGATCGCCTACGAGCAGTACTTC. Its protein is CASSPGIAYEQYF.

The chain has TRBV18 and TRBJ2-4; TRBD2 is a possible D gene (6 bases). Between the trimmed V and J ends, which lost 6 bases and 4 bases, there was a span of 13 bases. CDR3 length: 14 amino acids. Germline CDR1 reads KGHSH; CDR2 reads LQKENI. This chain's CDR3 is CASSLGSLKNIQYF. The CDR3 bases are TGTGCCAGCTCGCTCGGGAGTTTGAAAAACATTCAGTACTTC.

The J gene is TRBJ2-1, the V gene TRBV28; the D gene is possibly TRBD2 (5 bases). This CDR3 has 13 residues. V shed 4 bases and J shed 3 bases, with 7 bases lying between them. Germline V lookup: CDR1 MDHEN, CDR2 SYDVKM. This CDR3 is CASSSEDYNEQFF. The CDR3 DNA reads as TGTGCCAGCAGTTCGGAGGACTACAATGAGCAGTTCTTC.

V and J are TRBV7-9 and TRBJ2-5, with 10 bases matching TRBD1. The germline gives CDR1 SEHNR, CDR2 FQNEAQ (reference sequence). This CDR3 spans 15 amino acids. The trim removed 5 bases at V and 4 bases at J, leaving 7 bases unmatched. CDR3 sequence: CASSVRTGGTETQYF. DNA for the CDR3: TGTGCCAGCAGCGTAAGGACAGGGGGAACAGAGACCCAGTACTTC.

This chain links TRBV19 with TRBJ1-6; D not certain. Germline V lookup: CDR1 LNHDA, CDR2 SQIVND (reference sequence). V was shortened by 4 bases and J by 6 bases, with 7 bases between the two germline ends. This CDR3 has 13 amino acids. CDR3 protein: CASSNQVNSPLHF. In nucleotides, the CDR3 is TGTGCCAGTAGTAACCAGGTTAATTCACCCCTCCACTTT.

Here the CDR3 reads CASSSYRGTTYNEQFF. The CDR3 nucleotides read TGTGCCAGCAGCTCCTACAGGGGTACGACCTACAATGAGCAGTTCTTC. The chain uses TRBV7-9 and TRBJ2-1, with 7 bases matching TRBD1. Germline assignment: CDR1 SEHNR and CDR2 FQNEAQ (reference sequence). V lost 4 bases and J lost 2; bases outside the gene matches: 8. The CDR3 consists of 16 residues.

The V and J genes are TRBV19 and TRBJ1-2; the match to TRBD1 covers 10 bases. With V trimmed by 10 bases and J by 4 bases, 6 bases remained unmatched. The CDR3 covers 13 residues. Germline V lookup: CDR1 LNHDA, CDR2 SQIVND (reference sequence). Here the CDR3 reads CATGQGDFYGYTF. In DNA, the CDR3 is TGTGCCACAGGACAGGGGGACTTCTATGGCTACACCTTC. The variable domain in full, with the rest retrieved from reference TRBV19 and TRBJ1-2, is DGGITQSPKYLFRKEGQNVTLSCEQNLNHDAMYWYRQDPGQGLRLIYYSQIVNDFQKGDIAEGYSVSREKKESFPLTVTSAQKNPTAFYLCATGQGDFYGYTFGSGTRLTVV.

This chain joins TRBV29-1 and TRBJ2-4; 13 bases match TRBD2. Germline assignment: CDR1 SQVTM and CDR2 ANQGSEA. With 4 bases clipped from V and 8 bases from J, the junction kept 14 bases outside the gene matches. This CDR3 is built from 17 residues. The CDR3 sequence: CSVVGTSGTPPGDIQYF. CDR3 DNA: TGCAGCGTTGTCGGGACTAGCGGGACTCCCCCGGGAGACATTCAGTACTTC.

J is TRBJ2-7 and V is TRBV18; 8 positions agree with TRBD2. Per germline, CDR1 KGHSH and CDR2 LQKENI. Losses at the gene ends were 3 bases for V and 4 bases for J; bases not matched to a gene: 5. The CDR3 runs to 14 residues. The CDR3 is CASSPESGSYEQYF. CDR3 bases: TGTGCCAGCTCACCGGAGAGCGGGAGTTACGAGCAGTACTTC.